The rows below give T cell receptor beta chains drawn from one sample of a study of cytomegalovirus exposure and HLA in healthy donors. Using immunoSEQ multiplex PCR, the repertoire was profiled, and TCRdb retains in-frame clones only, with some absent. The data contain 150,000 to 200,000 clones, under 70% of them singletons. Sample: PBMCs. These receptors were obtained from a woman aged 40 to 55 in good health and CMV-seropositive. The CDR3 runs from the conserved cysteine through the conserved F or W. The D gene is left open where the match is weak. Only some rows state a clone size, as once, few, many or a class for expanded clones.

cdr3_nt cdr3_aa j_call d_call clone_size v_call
TGTGCCAGCAGCTCGGACAGGTTCTATGGCTACCCCTTC CASSSDRFYGYPF TRBJ1-2 TRBD1 once TRBV7-8
TGCGCCAGCAGCCAAGCTCCAGAAGACTACGAGCAGTACTTC CASSQAPEDYEQYF TRBJ2-7 - - TRBV4-3
TGTGCCAGCAGCTTGTATGCAGATACGCAGTATTTT CASSLYADTQYF TRBJ2-3 - - TRBV5-4
TGCAGCGGCTCGGACAGGTTTAATGAAAAACTGTTTTTT CSGSDRFNEKLFF TRBJ1-4 TRBD1 - TRBV29-1
TGTGCCAGCAGCCTACGGGTGTTTGCCGAGCAGTACTTC CASSLRVFAEQYF TRBJ2-7 - - TRBV27
TGCTCGACACTTTCAGGGGGCGGCTACACCTTC CSTLSGGGYTF TRBJ1-2 TRBD1 - TRBV20-1
TGTGCCAGCAGCTCGGACAGAAATCAGCCCCAGCATTTT CASSSDRNQPQHF TRBJ1-5 - - TRBV7-2
TGTGCCAGCAGTGAAGCGGGAACAGGGAAGGGAGCTTTCTTT CASSEAGTGKGAFF TRBJ1-1 - once TRBV6-1
TGTGCCAGCAGTTACTGGACAGGGGGTTCCTACGAGCAGTACTTC CASSYWTGGSYEQYF TRBJ2-7 TRBD1 few TRBV6-5
TGTGCCAGCAGCGTTGGACAGGGTACCGTCTACGAGCAGTACTTC CASSVGQGTVYEQYF TRBJ2-7 TRBD1 few TRBV9
TGTGCCAGCAGTACATCTCAGGGCTACTCTGGAAACACCATATATTTT CASSTSQGYSGNTIYF TRBJ1-3 - few TRBV28
TGTGCCATCAGTGAGACGACAGGGGGAGGCCACGAGCAGTACTTC CAISETTGGGHEQYF TRBJ2-7 TRBD1 - TRBV10-3
TGCGCCAGCAGCTACGGACTAGCGGGGGGTTACGAGCAGTACTTC CASSYGLAGGYEQYF TRBJ2-7 TRBD2 once TRBV5-1
TGTGCCAGCAGTCCGACCGGACGAGGGCAAGAGACCCAGTACTTC CASSPTGRGQETQYF TRBJ2-5 - - TRBV28